Listed below are T cell receptor beta chains from one sample, sequenced in a study of blood T cell repertoires in COVID-19. TCRdb's copy holds only in-frame clones and misses some; the assay was immunoSEQ multiplex PCR. The repertoire holds roughly 64,000 clones, with around 86% as singletons. Sample: peripheral blood. The receptors come from a man aged 35-49 years with acute or convalescent COVID-19. Each CDR3 is given without its conserved first and last residue. Fields, in order: J gene, V gene, CDR3 protein.

j_gene: TRBJ2-2; v_gene: TRBV3-1/TRBV3-2; CDR3aa: ASSHRTGELF
j_gene: TRBJ1-6; v_gene: TRBV4-1; CDR3aa: ASSPGQGLSPLH
j_gene: TRBJ2-3; v_gene: TRBV7-9; CDR3aa: ASSLGLATDTQY
j_gene: TRBJ1-2; v_gene: TRBV5-4; CDR3aa: ASSLGQSNYGYT
j_gene: TRBJ1-5; v_gene: TRBV3-1/TRBV3-2; CDR3aa: ASSQDSRENQPQH
j_gene: TRBJ1-2; v_gene: TRBV14; CDR3aa: ASSQFRGAQGGYT
j_gene: TRBJ2-1; v_gene: TRBV11-3; CDR3aa: ASTVSGQGHNEQF
j_gene: TRBJ2-3; v_gene: TRBV5-1; CDR3aa: ASSSSGVSGGGTDTQY
j_gene: TRBJ1-1; v_gene: TRBV30; CDR3aa: AFLDRSNTEAF
j_gene: TRBJ2-2; v_gene: TRBV5-1; CDR3aa: ASSRDRPTGELF
j_gene: TRBJ1-2; v_gene: TRBV28; CDR3aa: ASRRQATNYGYT